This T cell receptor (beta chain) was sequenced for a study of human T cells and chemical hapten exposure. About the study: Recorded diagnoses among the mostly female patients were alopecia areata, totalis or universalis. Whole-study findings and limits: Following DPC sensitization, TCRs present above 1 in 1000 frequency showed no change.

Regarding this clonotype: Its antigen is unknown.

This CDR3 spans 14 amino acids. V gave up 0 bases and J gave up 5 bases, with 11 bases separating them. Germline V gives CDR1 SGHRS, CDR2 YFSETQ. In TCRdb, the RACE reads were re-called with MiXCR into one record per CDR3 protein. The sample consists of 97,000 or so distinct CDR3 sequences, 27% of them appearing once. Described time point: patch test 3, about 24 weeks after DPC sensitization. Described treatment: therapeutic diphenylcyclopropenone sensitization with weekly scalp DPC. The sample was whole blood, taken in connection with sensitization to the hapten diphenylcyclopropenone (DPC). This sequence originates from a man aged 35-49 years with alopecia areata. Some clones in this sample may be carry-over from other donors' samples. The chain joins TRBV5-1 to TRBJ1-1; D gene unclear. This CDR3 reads CASSLAGAETEAFF. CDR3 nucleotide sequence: TGCGCCAGCAGCTTGGCAGGTGCGGAGACTGAAGCTTTCTTT. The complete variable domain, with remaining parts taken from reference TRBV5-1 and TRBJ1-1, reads KAGVTQTPRYLIKTRGQQVTLSCSPISGHRSVSWYQQTPGQGLQFLFEYFSETQRNKGNFPGRFSGRQFSNSRSEMNVSTLELGDSALYLCASSLAGAETEAFFGQGTRLTVV.